These T cell receptor beta chains were read from a single sample in a study of T-cell memory formation after mild COVID-19. TCRdb called the 5' RACE reads again in MiXCR, with one record for every CDR3 protein. The sample lists under 400,000 distinct CDR3 sequences, 28% occurring once. The sequencing sample was made of PBMCs or a T cell subset sorted from them (not recorded which). All receptors derive from an adult woman who had mild COVID-19 (a few samples of this study predate the infection). Cell type and time point are not known. Both conserved end residues are part of each CDR3. A D gene is named only where the DNA matches it firmly. Rows may omit the clone size; those that give it use once, few, many or a size class.

clone size: few
J gene: TRBJ2-3
D gene: TRBD1
V gene: TRBV5-5
CDR3 protein: CASSFGTGGRADTQYF
CDR3 DNA: TGTGCCAGCAGCTTCGGGACAGGTGGTCGGGCAGATACGCAGTATTTT

clone size: .
J gene: TRBJ2-7
D gene: .
V gene: TRBV4-3
CDR3 protein: CASSHSSGGGYEQYF
CDR3 DNA: TGCGCCAGCAGCCACTCTAGCGGAGGGGGCTACGAGCAGTACTTC

clone size: .
J gene: TRBJ2-1
D gene: .
V gene: TRBV5-1
CDR3 protein: CASSLGPGLYYNEQFF
CDR3 DNA: TGCGCCAGCAGCCTCGGGCCGGGACTTTACTACAATGAGCAGTTCTTC

clone size: .
J gene: TRBJ1-1
D gene: .
V gene: TRBV5-1
CDR3 protein: CASSHNLQELSRHEAFF
CDR3 DNA: TGCGCCAGCAGCCACAATCTACAGGAGCTGTCCCGCCATGAAGCTTTCTTT

clone size: .
J gene: TRBJ1-6
D gene: .
V gene: TRBV5-1
CDR3 protein: CASSPAAGGSPLHF
CDR3 DNA: TGCGCCAGCAGCCCAGCGGCGGGGGGTTCACCCCTCCACTTT

clone size: .
J gene: TRBJ1-2
D gene: .
V gene: TRBV7-8
CDR3 protein: CASSFSRDGYTF
CDR3 DNA: TGTGCCAGCAGCTTCTCCAGGGATGGCTACACCTTC

clone size: .
J gene: TRBJ2-5
D gene: .
V gene: TRBV29-1
CDR3 protein: CSVKDTPRETQYF
CDR3 DNA: TGCAGCGTTAAGGACACCCCAAGGGAGACCCAGTACTTC

clone size: few
J gene: TRBJ1-2
D gene: .
V gene: TRBV12-3/TRBV12-4
CDR3 protein: CASRPYRAANYGYTF
CDR3 DNA: TGTGCCAGCAGGCCCTACAGGGCCGCTAACTATGGCTACACCTTC

clone size: .
J gene: TRBJ1-6
D gene: .
V gene: TRBV12-3/TRBV12-4
CDR3 protein: CASSEGTYNSPLHF
CDR3 DNA: TGTGCCAGCAGCGAGGGAACCTATAATTCACCCCTCCACTTT

clone size: .
J gene: TRBJ2-1
D gene: .
V gene: TRBV11-2
CDR3 protein: CASSSSSYRGKRGYNEQFF
CDR3 DNA: TGTGCCAGCAGCTCGAGTTCCTACAGGGGAAAGCGGGGGTACAATGAGCAGTTCTTC

clone size: few
J gene: TRBJ2-7
D gene: .
V gene: TRBV7-2
CDR3 protein: CASSSPGRISYEQYF
CDR3 DNA: TGTGCCAGCAGCTCGCCGGGACGGATCTCCTACGAGCAGTACTTC

clone size: .
J gene: TRBJ2-3
D gene: .
V gene: TRBV6-5
CDR3 protein: CASSSGRLGPRSTDTQYF
CDR3 DNA: TGTGCCAGCAGTTCGGGGCGACTAGGCCCACGTAGCACAGATACGCAGTATTTT

clone size: .
J gene: TRBJ2-1
D gene: TRBD1
V gene: TRBV14
CDR3 protein: CASSRLGQASYNEQFF
CDR3 DNA: TGTGCCAGCAGCCGCTTGGGACAGGCTTCCTACAATGAGCAGTTCTTC

clone size: few
J gene: TRBJ2-3
D gene: .
V gene: TRBV7-6
CDR3 protein: CASSFEATDTQYF
CDR3 DNA: TGTGCCAGCAGCTTTGAGGCCACAGATACGCAGTATTTT

clone size: few
J gene: TRBJ2-7
D gene: TRBD1
V gene: TRBV7-3
CDR3 protein: CASSTMVGQGVHEQYF
CDR3 DNA: TGTGCCAGCAGCACCATGGTGGGACAGGGGGTCCACGAGCAGTACTTC

clone size: .
J gene: TRBJ1-1
D gene: .
V gene: TRBV21-1
CDR3 protein: CASNIGTRVGHMNTEAFF
CDR3 DNA: TGTGCCAGCAACATCGGGACACGGGTAGGGCATATGAACACTGAAGCTTTCTTT

clone size: many
J gene: TRBJ2-3
D gene: .
V gene: TRBV7-8
CDR3 protein: CASSPRLGAAGSTDTQYF
CDR3 DNA: TGTGCCAGCAGCCCGCGACTGGGGGCAGCAGGGAGCACAGATACGCAGTATTTT